A selection of T cell receptor beta chains follows, all from one sample in a study of CD8 T cells in ankylosing spondylitis. One entry per CDR3 protein, called by TCRdb with MiXCR from the 5' RACE reads. The table shows hundreds of thousands of distinct CDR3 sequences, with 17% occurring only once. The specimen sequenced was blood, either unsorted or a sorted T cell fraction (not recorded which). The source is a male donor with ankylosing spondylitis. The CDR3 runs from the conserved cysteine through the conserved F or W. D genes are given only for firm matches. Some rows have no size entry. The others give once, few or many, or a class for an expanded clone.

>few|TRBJ2-1|TRBV12-3/TRBV12-4|NA
CASSFSNPGAYNEQFF
TGTGCCAGCAGTTTCTCCAACCCGGGGGCCTACAATGAGCAGTTCTTC
>NA|TRBJ2-2|TRBV5-1|NA
CASSLVLGSTGELFF
TGCGCCAGCAGCTTGGTCCTCGGTAGCACCGGGGAGCTGTTTTTT
>many|TRBJ2-1|TRBV29-1|NA
CSGRAGHNEQFF
TGCAGCGGCCGGGCGGGACACAATGAGCAGTTCTTC
>once|TRBJ2-3|TRBV10-3|NA
CAISDTDTQYF
TGTGCCATCAGTGATACAGATACGCAGTATTTT
>NA|TRBJ2-2|TRBV19|TRBD2
CASIPRAPSGSGSGELFF
TGTGCCAGTATCCCCAGGGCCCCCAGCGGGAGCGGGTCCGGGGAGCTGTTTTTT
>NA|TRBJ2-3|TRBV7-6|TRBD2
CASSLGGPGGDTQYF
TGTGCCAGCAGCTTAGGGGGCCCGGGGGGAGATACGCAGTATTTT
>NA|TRBJ1-5|TRBV28|NA
CASRKSTPNQPQHF
TGTGCCAGCAGGAAAAGCACCCCAAATCAGCCCCAGCATTTT
>NA|TRBJ1-2|TRBV20-1|NA
CSASRTADYGYTF
TGCAGTGCTTCCCGGACAGCTGACTATGGCTACACCTTC
>few|TRBJ2-7|TRBV5-1|NA
CASSLDTGGSYEQYF
TGCGCCAGCAGCTTGGATACAGGAGGCTCCTACGAGCAGTACTTC
>few|TRBJ2-7|TRBV28|NA
CASSLVAAEF
TGTGCCAGCAGTTTGGTGGCAGCAGAATTC
>NA|TRBJ2-1|TRBV12-5|NA
CASGLGVSYNEQFF
TGTGCTAGTGGCCTCGGGGTCTCCTACAATGAGCAGTTCTTC
>many|TRBJ2-2|TRBV4-1|NA
CASSPVPSAPGELFF
TGCGCCAGCAGCCCTGTTCCTAGCGCCCCCGGGGAGCTGTTTTTT
>NA|TRBJ2-7|TRBV20-1|TRBD1
CSAHLLLDRGQYF
TGCAGTGCCCATTTACTCCTTGACAGGGGGCAGTACTTC
>NA|TRBJ2-2|TRBV10-3|TRBD1
CAAQGASNTGELFF
TGTGCCGCACAGGGGGCCTCGAACACCGGGGAGCTGTTTTTT
>NA|TRBJ1-3|TRBV6-1|NA
CASSERVLGNTIYF
TGTGCCAGCAGTGAACGCGTACTGGGAAACACCATATATTTT
>few|TRBJ1-1|TRBV30|NA
CAWSGDGGSEAFF
TGTGCCTGGAGTGGAGACGGCGGCTCTGAAGCTTTCTTT
>few|TRBJ2-7|TRBV30|NA
CAWTNVGYEQYF
TGTGCCTGGACTAACGTGGGATACGAGCAGTACTTC
>NA|TRBJ1-1|TRBV30|TRBD1
CACLPRGQSTEAFF
TGTGCCTGTCTTCCTAGGGGGCAGAGCACTGAAGCTTTCTTT
>NA|TRBJ2-3|TRBV10-3|NA
CAISLGATDTQYF
TGTGCCATCAGTCTAGGGGCCACAGATACGCAGTATTTT
>few|TRBJ2-3|TRBV11-1|NA
CASSPLGGLPRSTDTQYF
TGTGCCAGCAGCCCACTCGGCGGACTGCCAAGAAGCACAGATACGCAGTATTTT
>few|TRBJ2-4|TRBV10-3|NA
CAISESRGDKNIQYF
TGTGCCATCAGTGAGTCGAGAGGGGACAAAAACATTCAGTACTTC
>NA|TRBJ1-1|TRBV21-1|NA
CASSKGAEAFF
TGTGCCAGCAGCAAAGGGGCTGAAGCTTTCTTT
>few|TRBJ2-1|TRBV10-3|NA
CAISESTGGFNEQFF
TGTGCCATCAGTGAGTCGACGGGGGGCTTCAATGAGCAGTTCTTC
>once|TRBJ2-7|TRBV9|TRBD2
CASSFGLAGGPVVGEQYF
TGTGCCAGCAGCTTTGGACTAGCGGGAGGCCCGGTGGTAGGCGAGCAGTACTTC
>many|TRBJ2-1|TRBV12-3/TRBV12-4|TRBD1
CASTRTGGRDEQFF
TGTGCCAGCACTCGGACAGGGGGCAGGGATGAGCAGTTCTTC
>few|TRBJ1-5|TRBV3-1|NA
CASSRGNHQPQHF
TGTGCCAGCAGCCGAGGGAACCATCAGCCCCAGCATTTT
>NA|TRBJ2-1|TRBV12-3/TRBV12-4|NA
CASRPQGSFYNEQFF
TGTGCCAGCAGGCCACAGGGAAGTTTTTACAATGAGCAGTTCTTC
>NA|TRBJ2-2|TRBV28|NA
CASSPPVSGGELFF
TGTGCCAGCAGTCCACCCGTTTCTGGCGGGGAGCTGTTTTTT
>NA|TRBJ2-1|TRBV10-3|NA
CAISGQQKGGEIYNEQFF
TGTGCCATCAGTGGACAGCAGAAGGGCGGGGAGATCTACAATGAGCAGTTCTTC
>few|TRBJ1-2|TRBV10-3|TRBD1
CAISQEGQGSGYTF
TGTGCCATCAGCCAAGAAGGACAGGGGTCTGGCTACACCTTC
>few|TRBJ2-2|TRBV7-7|NA
CASSLVMGDTGELFF
TGTGCCAGCAGCTTAGTTATGGGTGACACCGGGGAGCTGTTTTTT
>many|TRBJ1-6|TRBV12-3/TRBV12-4|NA
CASSLRDYNSPLHF
TGTGCCAGCAGTTTAAGGGATTATAATTCACCCCTCCACTTT
>NA|TRBJ1-2|TRBV11-2|NA
CASSSIGGVPYGYTF
TGTGCCAGCAGCTCGATAGGGGGAGTTCCCTATGGCTACACCTTC
>NA|TRBJ2-7|TRBV20-1|NA
CSARDTSIGATARSNYEQYF
TGCAGTGCTAGAGATACTAGTATAGGGGCGACTGCGAGGTCGAACTACGAGCAGTACTTC
>few|TRBJ1-5|TRBV12-3/TRBV12-4|TRBD1
CASSSQTGGLGPQHF
TGTGCCAGCAGCAGCCAGACAGGGGGCCTGGGGCCCCAGCATTTT